One T cell receptor beta chain is described in this entry. The target antigen is unknown. The sample is drawn from a study of long-term antiretroviral therapy in people with HIV. Findings and limits, study-wide: All time points showed a repertoire dominated by clones expanded before ART.

Germline values: CDR1 LGHNT, CDR2 FRNRAP. V was clipped by 1 base and J by 1 base, with 7 bases between them. The CDR3 consists of 14 residues. Assay version v3.0 of immunoSEQ was used, and it was run at survey level. Measured with immunoSEQ multiplex PCR; TCRdb has only the in-frame clones, and not every one. The sample has around 39,000 clones; roughly four fifths are singletons. V and J are TRBV12-5 and TRBJ1-1; D gene uncertain. This sample comprised unsorted PBMCs, obtained 1 year after starting antiretroviral therapy. The clonotype was recovered from a man younger than 30 with HIV. This CDR3 is CASGLGWANTEAFF. CDR3 DNA: TGTGCTAGTGGTTTGGGATGGGCGAACACTGAAGCTTTCTTT.